These 30 T cell receptor beta chains share one sample of origin, sequenced in a study of shared clonotypes between healthy human individuals. The table came from immunoSEQ multiplex PCR; TCRdb's copy has only in-frame clones and leaves some out. Among about 1.5 million clones listed, roughly 96% were seen once. The sequencing sample was made of naive CD4+ T cells sorted from blood. Subset indicated: CD45RA+ positively selected. These TCRs come from a man between 25 and 39 years old in good health.

This chain uses TRBV7-9 with TRBJ2-7; 9 bases match TRBD1. The germline V gene has CDR1 SEHNR and CDR2 FQNEAQ (reference sequence). Trimming cost V 10 bases and J 5 bases; bases outside gene matches: 9. The CDR3 contains 13 residues. CDR3 in amino acids: CATGGQGENEQYF. In DNA, the CDR3 is TGTGCCACTGGGGGACAGGGCGAAAACGAGCAGTACTTC.

The CDR3 region is CASSLRRAGIIYEQYF. CDR3 coding DNA: TGTGCCAGCAGCTTGAGGAGGGCAGGGATTATCTACGAGCAGTACTTC. The chain joins TRBV5-5 to TRBJ2-7; D possibly corresponds to TRBD2 (6 bases). Trimming stripped 1 base from V and 3 bases from J, with 17 bases between. There are 16 residues in the CDR3. Germline assignment: CDR1 SGHKS and CDR2 YYEKEE (reference sequence).

This chain links TRBV7-9 with TRBJ2-2; D gene unclear. CDR3 length: 15 residues. The V end was cut by 4 bases, the J end by 4 bases, with 13 bases between. Germline assignment: CDR1 SEHNR and CDR2 FQNEAQ (reference sequence). In nucleotides, the CDR3 is TGTGCCAGCAGCTCGCTTGGGGTCTTCACCGGGGAGCTGTTTTTT. It codes for CASSSLGVFTGELFF.

This chain links TRBV9 with TRBJ2-7; 9 positions match TRBD1. Unmatched junction bases numbered 11, after V lost 4 bases and J lost 9 bases. This CDR3 contains 14 residues. Germline-derived CDR1 and CDR2 are SGDLS and YYNGEE. The CDR3 loop reads CASSFGTGTNRQYF. For the CDR3, the DNA is TGTGCCAGCAGCTTCGGGACAGGGACAAATCGGCAGTACTTC.

The rearrangement links TRBV7-4 to TRBJ2-1; TRBD2 agrees at 16 bases. This CDR3 contains 17 residues. J lost 6 bases, V lost 5 bases, and 7 bases had no gene match. Germline CDR1 reads SGHVT; CDR2 reads SQSDAQ. CDR3 loop: CASSPGTSGRAGNEQFF. The CDR3, as DNA: TGTGCCAGCAGCCCCGGGACTAGCGGGAGGGCCGGCAATGAGCAGTTCTTC.

The CDR3 DNA reads TGTGCCACCAGCGGCCTACGGACGGCCCGTGGGGAGCAGTACTTC. Protein: CATSGLRTARGEQYF. The J gene is TRBJ2-7, the V gene TRBV15; no firm D call. The germline CDR1 and CDR2 sequences are LNHNV and YYDKDF (reference sequence). The V end lost 5 bases, the J end lost 7 bases, and 21 bases lay between the germline ends. The CDR3 consists of 15 residues. Combining the CDR3 with reference TRBV15 and TRBJ2-7 gives the whole variable domain DAMVIQNPRYQVTQFGKPVTLSCSQTLNHNVMYWYQQKSSQAPKLLFHYYDKDFNNEADTPDNFQSRRPNTSFCFLDIRSPGLGDTAMYLCATSGLRTARGEQYFGPGTRLTVT.

This chain uses TRBV6-6 with TRBJ2-2; TRBD1 aligns across 7 bases. The germline V gene has CDR1 MNHNY and CDR2 SVGAGI (reference sequence). The ends lost 5 bases at V and 4 bases at J; junction bases unmatched: 7. CDR3 length equals 15 residues. In nucleotides, the CDR3 is TGTGCCAGCAGTCGCCGACAGGGCGCCACCGGGGAGCTGTTTTTT. The encoded protein is CASSRRQGATGELFF.

The CDR3 DNA reads as TGTGCCAGCAGTCTCGGAGGGACCGGGGAGCTGTTTTTT. This codes for CASSLGGTGELFF. The chain couples TRBV9 to TRBJ2-2, with D possibly TRBD2 on 6 matching bases. The germline CDR1 and CDR2 sequences are SGDLS and YYNGEE. The CDR3 has 13 amino acids. With 5 bases removed from V and 5 bases from J, the gap between germline ends came to 10 bases. Full variable domain (outside the CDR3, taken from reference TRBV9 and TRBJ2-2): DSGVTQTPKHLITATGQRVTLRCSPRSGDLSVYWYQQSLDQGLQFLIQYYNGEERAKGNILERFSAQQFPDLHSELNLSSLELGDSALYFCASSLGGTGELFFGEGSRLTVL.

The chain links TRBV11-2 to TRBJ2-7; D is ambiguous. V lost 1 base, J lost 6 bases, and 7 bases lay in between. The germline V gene has CDR1 SGHAT and CDR2 FQNNGV. The CDR3 is 12 amino acids. The CDR3 DNA reads as TGTGCCAGCAGCTTAGGCCCGGGCGAGCAGTACTTC. It specifies CASSLGPGEQYF.

V gene TRBV9 combines with J gene TRBJ2-1, with D uncertain. Germline V lookup: CDR1 SGDLS, CDR2 YYNGEE. Deletions cut 4 bases from V and 4 bases from J, with 12 bases between. The CDR3 consists of 14 residues. CDR3 nucleotide sequence: TGTGCCAGCAGCCCTGGGCCGGTGTACAATGAGCAGTTCTTC. It is translated as CASSPGPVYNEQFF.

This sequence joins TRBV7-9 and TRBJ2-7; tentatively, D is TRBD1 (6 bases). Trimming pared 5 bases from V and 5 bases from J, leaving 16 bases between. Germline CDR1 reads SEHNR; CDR2 reads FQNEAQ (reference sequence). The CDR3 spans 14 residues. The CDR3 is CASSPGTPSDEQYF. Here the CDR3 DNA reads TGTGCCAGCAGCCCCGGGACACCTTCAGACGAGCAGTACTTC.

The rearrangement links TRBV5-1 to TRBJ2-7, with TRBD2 matching over 9 bases. The CDR3 loop spans 14 amino acids. Germline V gene sequence: CDR1 SGHRS, CDR2 YFSETQ. With V trimmed by 0 bases and J by 5 bases, 3 bases remained unmatched. CDR3 bases: TGCGCCAGCAGCTTGGCGGTAGCGGGAGACGAGCAGTACTTC. This encodes CASSLAVAGDEQYF.

The J gene is TRBJ1-4, the V gene TRBV11-2; 7 bases line up with TRBD1. The CDR3 contains 17 residues. The J segment lost 4 bases and the V segment lost 2 bases, leaving 10 bases of the junction unmatched. CDR1 and CDR2 (germline): SGHAT, FQNNGV. CDR3 amino acids: CASSLLGEGAGNEKLFF. The CDR3 DNA reads as TGTGCCAGCAGCTTATTGGGTGAGGGGGCGGGTAATGAAAAACTGTTTTTT.

In regard to this clone: Within the sample, other DNA sequences also encode this same CDR3. The chain is built from TRBV5-1 and TRBJ2-1; D possibly corresponds to TRBD2 (5 bases). The CDR3 runs to 15 residues. CDR1 is SGHRS, CDR2 YFSETQ, per germline. V lost 0 bases and J lost 0, with 7 bases in between. For the CDR3, the DNA is TGCGCCAGCAGCTTGGCAGCGGTCTCCTACAATGAGCAGTTCTTC. This codes for CASSLAAVSYNEQFF.

The chain recombines TRBV28 with TRBJ1-4; D remains unclear. This CDR3 region has 15 residues. With 2 bases removed from V and 15 bases from J, the gap between germline ends came to 22 bases. Germline lookup yields CDR1 MDHEN and CDR2 SYDVKM. The CDR3 loop is CASSLPRQTRLYMFF. The CDR3 DNA follows: TGTGCCAGCAGTTTACCCCGACAAACACGGCTCTATATGTTTTTT.

The CDR3 coding sequence is TGTGCCATCAGTGATCGGGGGGCAGGCCGGGCCTACAATGAGCAGTTCTTC. It yields the protein CAISDRGAGRAYNEQFF. The J gene is TRBJ2-1, the V gene TRBV10-3; TRBD2 is a possible D gene (7 bases). The V end was cut by 3 bases, the J end by 2 bases, with 17 bases between. The CDR3 is made up of 17 amino acids. Germline V lookup: CDR1 ENHRY, CDR2 SYGVKD.

This chain uses TRBV5-1 with TRBJ2-1; 7 nucleotides align to TRBD2. This CDR3 has 16 amino acids. Per germline, CDR1 SGHRS and CDR2 YFSETQ. The junction had 13 bases not matched to a gene; V was cut back by 3 bases and J by 7 bases. Written as DNA, the CDR3 is TGCGCCAGCAGCTGGGGCCCCGGACTAGGGAGGAATGAGCAGTTCTTC. Its translation: CASSWGPGLGRNEQFF.

Details on this clone: At the DNA level, this CDR3 is encoded by other sequences in the same sample as well. The chain couples TRBV18 to TRBJ2-7; the D gene is possibly TRBD1 (5 bases). The CDR3 has 14 amino acids. Between the trimmed V and J ends, which lost 3 bases and 2 bases, there was a span of 11 bases. Per germline, CDR1 KGHSH and CDR2 LQKENI. CDR3: CASSPRVQTYEQYF. CDR3 coding DNA: TGTGCCAGCTCACCCAGGGTGCAAACCTACGAGCAGTACTTC.

Concerning this clone: The same CDR3 can be traced to other DNA sequences in this sample. The gene calls are TRBV15 and TRBJ2-1, with a weak D call TRBD2 (5 bases). Per germline, CDR1 LNHNV and CDR2 YYDKDF (reference sequence). The ends were cut back, 0 bases at V and 10 bases at J, with 10 bases in the middle. The CDR3 has 13 residues. CDR3: CATSRDRGDEQFF. Here the CDR3 DNA reads TGTGCCACCAGCAGAGATCGGGGAGACGAGCAGTTCTTC.

In its sample, this clone was seen once. The rearrangement uses TRBV28 and TRBJ1-5; 8 nucleotides agree with TRBD1. The germline gives CDR1 MDHEN, CDR2 SYDVKM. V shed 0 bases, J shed 5 bases, and the junction held 6 bases outside the gene matches. This CDR3 contains 16 residues. CDR3: CASSLWSRGHDQPQHF. The CDR3 DNA is TGTGCCAGCAGTTTATGGTCCAGGGGGCACGATCAGCCCCAGCATTTT.

This rearrangement joins TRBV7-9 to TRBJ2-1; 10 positions match TRBD2. In germline, CDR1 is SEHNR, CDR2 FQNEAQ (reference sequence). CDR3 size: 15 residues. V dropped 5 bases and J dropped 7; count of bases not matched to a gene: 8. CDR3 coding DNA: TGTGCCAGCAGCCCTTCTAGCGGGAGAGGGAATGAGCAGTTCTTC. This sequence encodes CASSPSSGRGNEQFF.

The chain uses TRBV6-5 and TRBJ2-7; the match to TRBD2 covers 7 bases. The ends lost 6 bases at V and 2 bases at J; junction bases unmatched: 7. The CDR3 contains 14 residues. Germline V gene sequence: CDR1 MNHEY, CDR2 SVGAGI. CDR3 sequence reads: CASRNRDYTYEQYF. Written as DNA, the CDR3 is TGTGCCAGCAGGAACCGGGACTACACCTACGAGCAGTACTTC.

The rearrangement uses TRBV11-2 and TRBJ2-3; D is possibly TRBD2 (5 bases). V was clipped by 4 bases and J by 4 bases, with 15 bases between them. The V gene's germline CDR1 is SGHAT and CDR2 FQNNGV. CDR3 length: 15 residues. This chain's CDR3 is CASSSSGPGADTQYF. DNA for the CDR3: TGTGCCAGCAGCTCCAGCGGCCCCGGGGCAGATACGCAGTATTTT.

J is TRBJ1-2 and V is TRBV6-1; tentatively, D is TRBD1 (6 bases). The V gene lost 6 bases and the J gene lost 0 bases, with 11 bases spanning the gap. The CDR3 length is 14 residues. Germline values: CDR1 MNHNS, CDR2 SASEGT. This chain's CDR3 is CASSRTASNYGYTF. CDR3 in DNA: TGTGCCAGCAGCCGGACAGCTTCTAACTATGGCTACACCTTC.

The rearrangement joins TRBV6-1 to TRBJ1-4; TRBD1 is a possible D gene (5 bases). The CDR3 sequence is 14 residues long. Trimming left V 6 bases short and J 4 bases short, with 12 bases between. CDR1 and CDR2 (germline): MNHNS, SASEGT. In nucleotides, the CDR3 is TGTGCCAGCAGCGTACAGGATTATAATGAAAAACTGTTTTTT. Residues: CASSVQDYNEKLFF.

The chain combines TRBV2 with TRBJ2-7; 9 bases agree with TRBD1. Germline V CDR1 and CDR2: SNHLY, FYNNEI. The CDR3 spans 14 residues. The V and J ends lost 5 bases and 5 bases, in that order; junction bases with no gene match: 7. CDR3 DNA: TGTGCCAGCAGTCTGGGACAGGGCGTCGACGAGCAGTACTTC. Its protein is CASSLGQGVDEQYF.

This chain links TRBV29-1 with TRBJ1-1; maybe TRBD1 (5 bases). CDR1 SQVTM and CDR2 ANQGSEA come from the germline V gene. There are 14 residues in the CDR3. Trimming shortened V by 2 bases and J by 0 bases, and 10 bases separated the two germline ends. CDR3: CSVETGTMNTEAFF. In nucleotides, the CDR3 is TGCAGCGTTGAAACCGGGACGATGAACACTGAAGCTTTCTTT.

This chain uses TRBV6-5 with TRBJ1-1; D is unresolved. The CDR3 is 16 residues long. The V gene lost 0 bases and the J gene lost 0 bases, with 11 bases spanning the gap. Germline V gene lookup returns CDR1 MNHEY and CDR2 SVGAGI. CDR3 protein: CASSYSNDYVNTEAFF. Written as DNA, the CDR3 is TGTGCCAGCAGTTACTCGAACGACTACGTGAACACTGAAGCTTTCTTT.

The chain recombines TRBV30 with TRBJ1-1; a possible D gene is TRBD1 (6 bases). Looked up from germline, CDR1 is GTSNPN and CDR2 is SVGIG (reference sequence). Deletions cut 5 bases from V and 0 bases from J, with 13 bases between. The CDR3 covers 14 residues. The CDR3 region has the DNA TGTGCCTGGGGGGGACACCTCATGAACACTGAAGCTTTCTTT. Translation: CAWGGHLMNTEAFF.

CDR3: CASSPGTLYYGYTF. The CDR3 nucleotides read TGTGCCAGCAGTCCGGGGACATTATACTATGGCTACACCTTC. The chain recombines TRBV28 with TRBJ1-2; D perhaps matches TRBD1 (6 bases). Looked up from germline, CDR1 is MDHEN and CDR2 is SYDVKM. The CDR3 contains 14 residues. Trimming shortened V by 5 bases and J by 3 bases, and 13 bases separated the two germline ends.